The TCR beta chain described here comes from a study of blood T cell repertoires in COVID-19. Overall study: Acute and convalescent COVID-19 specimens originated in the United States, Italy and Spain. From T cells, B-cell-depleted T cells, or PBMCs came the material, which was cDNA or gDNA.

Authors' methods: Nucleated cell number was recorded as an estimate derived from reference gene primer amplification. Sequenced by immunoSEQ multiplex PCR; TCRdb stores in-frame clones only, minus some. That table gives V, J and clone size, and the DNA gave D and trimming. The sample includes 220,000 or so clones, around 86% of them seen just once. The sequenced material came from peripheral blood. The sequence derives from a man between 60 and 75 years old who had recovered from COVID-19.

The CDR3 is CASTQRTRGPDTQYF. For the CDR3, the DNA is TGTGCCAGCACCCAGCGGACTAGGGGCCCAGATACGCAGTATTTT. The rearrangement links TRBV6-5 to TRBJ2-3; 7 bases are a match to TRBD2. CDR3 length: 15 residues. Trimming took 7 bases from V and 4 from J; bases not matched to a gene: 11. Germline V CDR1 and CDR2: MNHEY, SVGAGI.